The sequence of this T cell receptor beta chain was determined in a study of Ad26.COV2.S vaccination and SARS-CoV-2 variants (dated by TCRdb to about 2021). Study-level background: Donors in the vaccine arm were drawn from COV1001, a phase I-IIa trial of Ad26.COV2.S in healthy adults that was multicentre, randomized, double-blind and placebo-controlled. Ad26.COV2.S was administered intramuscularly at 5 x 10^10 or 1 x 10^11 viral particles, either as a single shot or as two shots given 56 days apart. TCRbeta repertoire sequencing served as the tool for gauging how specific and how broad the SARS-CoV-2-reactive T cell receptors were following Ad26.COV2.S vaccination. A total of some 30 samples were included in the TCR-sequenced set, comprising around 19 Ad26.COV2.S vaccine recipients, 5 placebo recipients and 8 SARS-CoV-2 convalescent individuals. Trial participants were randomized into five groups of five: low-dose or high-dose Ad26.COV2.S given once or twice, or placebo on both occasions. Blinding of investigators to trial group allocation was maintained during experiments and outcome assessment. The paper as a whole reports these results and caveats: Comparing responses between vaccine doses or regimens was not something the study was powered to do. Comparable non-spike TCR breadth was observed between vaccine and placebo recipients, consistent with only spike being contained in the vaccine. Spike-specific TCR breadth was higher in Ad26.COV2.S recipients than in placebo recipients (P = 0.0014). After vaccination, spike-specific CD8+ and CD4+ T cell responses were reported to show substantial breadth. The authors noted that the TCR breadth and depth analyses may have underestimated total T cell responses.

TCRbeta CDR3 regions were sequenced with the immunoSEQ Assay. After extraction, genomic DNA underwent amplification by bias-controlled multiplex PCR, followed by high-throughput sequencing. Per the original workflow: To quantify the absolute abundance of each unique TCRbeta CDR3 region, sequences were collapsed and filtered. T cell fraction was estimated by normalization of TCRbeta template counts to usable DNA, with usable DNA being measured through amplification of reference genes present in all nucleated cells. Repertoire TCRs were annotated as SARS-CoV-2-specific by exact matching of V gene, CDR3 amino acid sequence and J gene to a known reactive TCR set. MIRA supplied the reference SARS-CoV-2 TCR set, which was filtered for enrichment in COVID-19-positive ImmuneCODE repertoires so that public or cross-reactive TCRs were removed. Based on the MIRA antigens, annotated TCRs were further analysed at the level of specific ORF or position within ORF. Breadth was defined as the number of annotated unique rearrangements divided by the total number of unique productive rearrangements, and depth was defined as the summed frequency of the annotated unique rearrangements. TCR breadth was compared between groups using two-sided Wilcoxon rank-sum tests. As stored in TCRdb, this immuneACCESS dataset retains in-frame rearrangements with V and J assigned. A fraction of the clones does not appear; measured against another copy, unresolved V genes explain less than half of the discrepancy, and the remainder lacks a known reason. That table is the source of V, J and clone size, and D and trimming were worked out from the DNA. Here the sample has about 680,000 clones; around 90% occur a single time. Nearly 1.5% of the sample is taken by the ten largest.

In regard to this clone: Its antigen is still unknown. It has no much larger one-base neighbor in the sample; base qualities were not kept. The same CDR3 is also encoded by other DNA sequences in this sample.

Taken with the paper, the label for treatment or condition translates to: 19 received Ad26.COV2.S at low or high dose, single or two shots; about 5 received placebo; per-sample allocation not given. For vaccine and placebo recipients, repertoires were sequenced using samples collected on day 63 after the first injection. Between 29 July and 7 August 2020, Cohort 1b enrolled some 25 adults aged 18-55 years at one site in Boston, USA. As a vaccine, Ad26.COV2.S was a replication-incompetent adenovirus type 26 vector that expressed a prefusion-stabilized SARS-CoV-2 spike protein derived from the original Wuhan strain. CDR1 and CDR2 are read off the germline V gene as SQVTM and ANQGSEA. The cysteine opens and the phenylalanine closes a CDR3 of 12 amino acids. Only the CDR3 region is kept as DNA, spanning 36 bases read in frame from base 1. V sheds 1 base and J sheds 4 bases, leaving 5 bases between their ends.

The receptor's source is a person between 18 and 60 years old who received the Ad26.COV2.S COVID-19 vaccine or a placebo. Sequenced here: peripheral blood, sampled in a trial of Ad26.COV2.S vaccine versus placebo. The chain is assembled from TRBV29-1 and TRBJ1-3; no D gene can be assigned with confidence. The bases read TGCAGCGTTGAAGTCTCAGGAAACACCATATATTTT. Translated, this is CSVEVSGNTIYF.